Below, 14 T cell receptor beta chains from the same sample are listed, as sequenced in a study of shared clonotypes between healthy human individuals. Here immunoSEQ multiplex PCR was the method, and the copy in TCRdb shows in-frame clones only, minus some. The sample consists of millions of clones, under 95% of them appearing once. Naive CD8 cells were CD45RO-negative, positively selected for CCR7, excluding terminally differentiated effector memory CD45RA+ cells. Sequenced material: naive CD8+ T cells from PBMCs. The receptor set was obtained from a man aged 18 to 30 in good health. Some clones in this sample may be carry-over from other donors' samples.

With respect to this clone: This CDR3 is also generated by other DNA sequences in the sample. J is TRBJ2-7 and V is TRBV5-6; 9 positions match TRBD1. The germline CDR1 and CDR2 sequences are SGHDT and YYEEEE. The CDR3 runs to 13 residues. Trimming cost V 5 bases and J 3 bases; bases outside gene matches: 3. The CDR3 region is CASSLTGGYEQYF. CDR3 DNA: TGTGCCAGCAGTCTGACAGGGGGCTACGAGCAGTACTTC.

The chain links TRBV11-2 to TRBJ2-2, with 7 nucleotides matching TRBD1. The CDR3 has 15 residues. The junction had 6 bases not matched to a gene; V was cut back by 3 bases and J by 5 bases. Germline V CDR1 and CDR2: SGHAT, FQNNGV. CDR3 residues: CASSLDRRDTGELFF. In DNA, the CDR3 is TGTGCCAGCAGCTTGGACAGGCGTGATACCGGGGAGCTGTTTTTT.

Only one count was recorded for this clone. The chain links TRBV7-9 to TRBJ2-1; 10 bases align to TRBD2. The CDR3 runs to 17 residues. V lost 0 bases to trimming and J lost 2 bases; unmatched junction nucleotides: 4. Germline V CDR1 and CDR2: SEHNR, FQNEAQ (reference sequence). The CDR3 sequence is CASSLALAGVTYNEQFF. The DNA of the CDR3 is TGTGCCAGCAGCTTAGCCCTAGCGGGAGTAACCTACAATGAGCAGTTCTTC.

V gene TRBV7-9 combines with J gene TRBJ2-7; D may be TRBD1 (5 bases). CDR3 length: 13 residues. Germline loops: CDR1 SEHNR, CDR2 FQNEAQ (reference sequence). V dropped 1 base and J dropped 5 bases, with 9 bases sitting between them. The CDR3 coding sequence is TGTGCCAGCAGCTTAGACAGGAACGACGAGCAGTACTTC. This gives the protein CASSLDRNDEQYF.

The V gene is TRBV5-1, the J gene TRBJ2-7, with D maybe TRBD2 (5 bases). CDR1 and CDR2 (germline): SGHRS, YFSETQ. Trimming removed 2 bases from V and 6 bases from J, with 12 bases in between. This CDR3 contains 13 residues. CDR3 in DNA: TGCGCCAGCAGCTTCTCAGAGGGCCGCGAGCAGTACTTC. This codes for CASSFSEGREQYF.

This clone was counted a single time. The chain combines TRBV6-5 with TRBJ2-7; D ambiguous. V was trimmed by 4 bases and J by 6 bases, leaving 16 bases between them. The CDR3 length is 14 residues. Germline V gene lookup returns CDR1 MNHEY and CDR2 SVGAGI. The CDR3 sequence: CASSSPTLPLEQYF. The CDR3 DNA reads as TGTGCCAGCAGTTCACCGACCCTCCCGCTCGAGCAGTACTTC.

This clone has only one observation. The same CDR3 arises from other DNA sequences in this sample as well. This sequence joins TRBV6-5 and TRBJ2-7; 7 nucleotides agree with TRBD1. V lost 0 bases, J lost 6 bases, and 2 bases stayed unmatched. The germline V gene has CDR1 MNHEY and CDR2 SVGAGI. The CDR3 is 13 amino acids. The CDR3 loop reads CASSYSTGSEQYF. DNA for the CDR3: TGTGCCAGCAGTTACTCGACAGGGAGCGAGCAGTACTTC.

CDR3 nucleotides: TGTGCCAGCAGTCCGCTAGGGGTTAACTATGGCTACACCTTC. It translates to CASSPLGVNYGYTF. This chain links TRBV27 with TRBJ1-2; possibly TRBD1 for D (5 bases). The CDR3 runs to 14 residues. CDR1 and CDR2 (germline): MNHEY, SMNVEV (reference sequence). Trimming removed 5 bases from V and 1 base from J, with 11 bases in between.

This chain's CDR3 is CASSTLVDYEQYF. The CDR3 coding sequence is TGTGCCAGTAGTACCCTAGTGGACTACGAGCAGTACTTC. The chain couples TRBV19 to TRBJ2-7; D uncertain. Trimming stripped 4 bases from V and 3 bases from J, with 10 bases between. Germline V CDR1 and CDR2: LNHDA, SQIVND (reference sequence). The CDR3 is 13 residues long.

The count of this clone is one. The rearrangement uses TRBV29-1 and TRBJ2-1; D is tentatively TRBD1 or TRBD2 (7 bases each). V dropped 3 bases and J dropped 0 bases, with 12 bases sitting between them. Germline CDR1 is SQVTM and CDR2 is ANQGSEA. This CDR3 is built from 15 residues. CDR3: CSVEGGTVSYNEQFF. The CDR3 DNA is TGCAGCGTTGAGGGGGGGACAGTCTCCTACAATGAGCAGTTCTTC.

The CDR3, as DNA: TGTGCCAGCACCCCCCAAGGGTCGGGCCCCACCCATGAGCAGTTCTTC. Translation gives CASTPQGSGPTHEQFF. V and J are TRBV27 and TRBJ2-1; D not certain. The CDR3 loop spans 16 amino acids. The germline CDR1 and CDR2 sequences are MNHEY and SMNVEV (reference sequence). Trimming pared 7 bases from V and 8 bases from J, leaving 24 bases between.

CDR3 residues: CATRPYGEAYSNQPQHF. Here the CDR3 DNA reads TGTGCCACCCGGCCCTACGGAGAGGCCTATAGCAATCAGCCCCAGCATTTT. This rearrangement joins TRBV10-3 to TRBJ1-5, with D unresolved. The germline V gene encodes CDR1 ENHRY and CDR2 SYGVKD. This CDR3 is built from 17 residues. V lost 10 bases to trimming and J lost 0 bases, with 22 bases between them.

The rearrangement joins TRBV19 to TRBJ2-2, with D tentatively TRBD1 (6 bases). V was trimmed by 7 bases and J by 5 bases, leaving 17 bases between them. Germline CDR1 is LNHDA and CDR2 is SQIVND (reference sequence). The CDR3 totals 15 residues. CDR3 DNA sequence: TGTGCCAGTACCAACAACAGGGTACGGACCGGGGAGCTGTTTTTT. Translation gives CASTNNRVRTGELFF.

Here the CDR3 DNA reads TGCGCCAGCAGTGAGTCGGGATTTGGCACTGAAGCTTTCTTT. Translating it yields CASSESGFGTEAFF. The J gene is TRBJ1-1, the V gene TRBV10-1; no definite D call. Between the trimmed V and J ends, which lost 0 bases and 4 bases, there was a span of 9 bases. The CDR3 covers 14 residues. Germline lookup yields CDR1 WNHNN and CDR2 SYGVQD (reference sequence).